This TCR beta chain derives from a study of cytomegalovirus exposure and HLA in healthy donors. Across the whole study: The early release's HLA-typed donors yielded roughly 85 million unique TCRs.

Study-wide points: Presence/absence comparisons presumed near-even sequencing depth among donors. A link between a missense DCLRE1C variant and TCR beta V- and J-gene trimming emerged from a later analysis.

Researchers ran the PCR with 60 Vbeta and 13 Jbeta primers. Sequencing was performed with immunoSEQ multiplex PCR; in TCRdb, only in-frame clones are kept and a portion is missing. This sample has 160,000 or so clones, with around 64% found just once. V trimming: 6 bases; J trimming: 9 bases; junction bases outside the gene matches: 22. From germline, CDR1 is LGHNA and CDR2 YNFKEQ. This CDR3 is built from 19 residues. Notes on this clone: Its cognate antigen is unknown.

The sample taken for sequencing was PBMCs. This rearrangement joins TRBV4-2 to TRBJ2-1, with 11 bases matching TRBD2. The clonotype comes from a woman in her thirties in good health and CMV-seronegative. CDR3 residues: CASRRQDTLTSGGMGEQFF. CDR3 nucleotide sequence: TGTGCCAGCAGGCGACAAGATACCCTAACTAGCGGGGGAATGGGTGAGCAGTTCTTC.